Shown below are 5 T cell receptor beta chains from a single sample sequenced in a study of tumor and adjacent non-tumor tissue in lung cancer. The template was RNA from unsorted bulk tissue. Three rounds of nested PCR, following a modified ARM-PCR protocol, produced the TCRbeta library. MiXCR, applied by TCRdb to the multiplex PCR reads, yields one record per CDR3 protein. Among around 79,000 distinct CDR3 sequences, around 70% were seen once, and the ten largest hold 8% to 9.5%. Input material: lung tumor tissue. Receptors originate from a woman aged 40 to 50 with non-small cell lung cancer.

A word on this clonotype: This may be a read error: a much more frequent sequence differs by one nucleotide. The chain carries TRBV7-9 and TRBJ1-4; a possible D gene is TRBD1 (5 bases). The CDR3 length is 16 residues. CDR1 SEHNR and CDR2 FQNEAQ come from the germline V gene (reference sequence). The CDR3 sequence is CTSSPRMAGSNEKLFF. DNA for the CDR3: TGTACCAGCAGCCCCCGTATGGCAGGGTCTAATGAAAAACTGTTTTTT.

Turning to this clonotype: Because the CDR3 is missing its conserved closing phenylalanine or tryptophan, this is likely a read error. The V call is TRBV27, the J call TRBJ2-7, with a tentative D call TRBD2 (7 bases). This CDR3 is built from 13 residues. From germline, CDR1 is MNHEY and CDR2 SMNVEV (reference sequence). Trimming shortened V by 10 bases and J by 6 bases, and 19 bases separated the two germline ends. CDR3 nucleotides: TGTGCCAACAAAGGGACTATAGGGGGCGAGCAGTACCTC. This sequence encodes CANKGTIGGEQYL.

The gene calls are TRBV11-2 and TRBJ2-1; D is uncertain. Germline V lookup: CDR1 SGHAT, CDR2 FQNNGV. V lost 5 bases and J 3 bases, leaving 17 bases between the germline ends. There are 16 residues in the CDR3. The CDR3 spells CASSETIAALYNEQFF. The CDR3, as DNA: TGTGCCAGCAGCGAGACAATAGCTGCACTCTACAATGAGCAGTTCTTC.

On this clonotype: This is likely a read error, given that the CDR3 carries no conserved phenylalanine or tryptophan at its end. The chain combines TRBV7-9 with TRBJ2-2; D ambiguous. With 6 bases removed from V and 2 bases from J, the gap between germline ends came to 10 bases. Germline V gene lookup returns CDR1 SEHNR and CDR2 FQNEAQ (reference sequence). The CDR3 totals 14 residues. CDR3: CASSLDTNTGELFL. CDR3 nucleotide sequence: TGTGCCAGCAGTCTTGACACAAACACCGGGGAGCTGTTTTTA.

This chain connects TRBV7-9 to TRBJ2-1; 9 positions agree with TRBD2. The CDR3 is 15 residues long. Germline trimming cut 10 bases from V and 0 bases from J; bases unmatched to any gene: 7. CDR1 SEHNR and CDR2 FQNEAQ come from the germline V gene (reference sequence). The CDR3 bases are TGTGCCAACATTCGTAGCGGGAGCTCCTACAATGAGCAGTTCTTC. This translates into CANIRSGSSYNEQFF. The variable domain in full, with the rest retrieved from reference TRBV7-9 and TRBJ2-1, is DTGVSQNPRHKITKRGQNVTFRCDPISEHNRLYWYRQTLGQGPEFLTYFQNEAQLEKSRLLSDRFSAERPKGSFSTLEIQRTEQGDSAMYLCANIRSGSSYNEQFFGPGTRLTVL.